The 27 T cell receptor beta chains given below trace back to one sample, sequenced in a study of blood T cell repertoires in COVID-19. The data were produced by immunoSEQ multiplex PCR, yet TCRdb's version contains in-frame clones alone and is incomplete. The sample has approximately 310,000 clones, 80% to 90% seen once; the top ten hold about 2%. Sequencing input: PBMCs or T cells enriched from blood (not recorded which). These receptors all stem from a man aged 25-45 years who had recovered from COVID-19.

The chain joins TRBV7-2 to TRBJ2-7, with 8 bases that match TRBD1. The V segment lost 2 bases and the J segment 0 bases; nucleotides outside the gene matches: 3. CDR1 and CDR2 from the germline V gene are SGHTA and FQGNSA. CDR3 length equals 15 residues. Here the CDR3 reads CASSLTGGTSYEQYF. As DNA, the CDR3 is TGTGCCAGCAGCTTAACAGGGGGTACCTCCTACGAGCAGTACTTC.

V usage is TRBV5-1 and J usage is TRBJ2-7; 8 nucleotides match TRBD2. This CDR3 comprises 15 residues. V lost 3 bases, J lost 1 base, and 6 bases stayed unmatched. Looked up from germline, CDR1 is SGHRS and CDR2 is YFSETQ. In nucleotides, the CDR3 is TGCGCCAGCAGCTACGGACAGCGGGAGTCCTACGAGCAGTACTTC. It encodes CASSYGQRESYEQYF.

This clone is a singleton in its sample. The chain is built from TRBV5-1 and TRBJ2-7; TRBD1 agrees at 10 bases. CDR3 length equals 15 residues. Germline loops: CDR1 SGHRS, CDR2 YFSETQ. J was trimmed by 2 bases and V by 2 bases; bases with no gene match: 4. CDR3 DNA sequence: TGCGCCAGCAGCTTAGGACAGGGGGAGCCCTACGAGCAGTACTTC. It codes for CASSLGQGEPYEQYF. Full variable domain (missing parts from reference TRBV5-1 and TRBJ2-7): KAGVTQTPRYLIKTRGQQVTLSCSPISGHRSVSWYQQTPGQGLQFLFEYFSETQRNKGNFPGRFSGRQFSNSRSEMNVSTLELGDSALYLCASSLGQGEPYEQYFGPGTRLTVT.

CDR3 sequence (DNA): TGTGCCACCAGCAGAGATCAGGCATACTATGGCTACACCTTC. Its protein product is CATSRDQAYYGYTF. The chain combines TRBV15 with TRBJ1-2; no clear D gene. V was pared by 0 bases and J by 3 bases, with 8 bases between. The CDR3 is 14 residues long. Germline V gene sequence: CDR1 LNHNV, CDR2 YYDKDF (reference sequence). The full variable domain, completed using reference TRBV15 and TRBJ1-2, is DAMVIQNPRYQVTQFGKPVTLSCSQTLNHNVMYWYQQKSSQAPKLLFHYYDKDFNNEADTPDNFQSRRPNTSFCFLDIRSPGLGDTAMYLCATSRDQAYYGYTFGSGTRLTVV.

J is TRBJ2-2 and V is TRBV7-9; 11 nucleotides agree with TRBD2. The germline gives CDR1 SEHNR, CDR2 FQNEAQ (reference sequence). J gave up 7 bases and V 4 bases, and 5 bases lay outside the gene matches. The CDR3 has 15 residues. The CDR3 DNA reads TGTGCCAGCAGCTCGGTGGGACTAGCGGACGGGGAGCTGTTTTTT. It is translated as CASSSVGLADGELFF. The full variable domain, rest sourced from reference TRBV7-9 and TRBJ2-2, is DTGVSQNPRHKITKRGQNVTFRCDPISEHNRLYWYRQTLGQGPEFLTYFQNEAQLEKSRLLSDRFSAERPKGSFSTLEIQRTEQGDSAMYLCASSSVGLADGELFFGEGSRLTVL.

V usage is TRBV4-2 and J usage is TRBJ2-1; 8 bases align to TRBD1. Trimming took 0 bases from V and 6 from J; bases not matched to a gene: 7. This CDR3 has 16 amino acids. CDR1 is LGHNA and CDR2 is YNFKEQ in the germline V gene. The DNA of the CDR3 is TGTGCCAGCAGCCAAGAAGCCAGGACAGGGAGCAATGAGCAGTTCTTC. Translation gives CASSQEARTGSNEQFF.

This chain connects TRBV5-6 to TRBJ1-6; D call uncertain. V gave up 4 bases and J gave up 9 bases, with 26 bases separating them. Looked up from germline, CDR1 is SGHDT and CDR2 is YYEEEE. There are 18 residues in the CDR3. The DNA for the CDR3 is TGTGCCAGCAGCAAAAAACCCGGGAGATCGGGGATTGGTTCACCCCTCCACTTT. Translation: CASSKKPGRSGIGSPLHF.

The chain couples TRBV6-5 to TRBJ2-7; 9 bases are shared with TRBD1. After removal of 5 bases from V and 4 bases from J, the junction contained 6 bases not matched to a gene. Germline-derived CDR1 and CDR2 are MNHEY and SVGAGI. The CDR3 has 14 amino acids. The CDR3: CASSRGQGTYEQYF. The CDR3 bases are TGTGCCAGCAGTCGAGGACAGGGGACTTACGAGCAGTACTTC.

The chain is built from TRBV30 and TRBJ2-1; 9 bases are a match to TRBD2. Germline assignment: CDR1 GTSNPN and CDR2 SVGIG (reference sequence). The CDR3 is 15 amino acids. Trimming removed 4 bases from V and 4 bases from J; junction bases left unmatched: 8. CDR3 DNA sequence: TGTGCCTGGAAAGAAGGGCGGGGGGGATACAATGAGCAGTTCTTC. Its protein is CAWKEGRGGYNEQFF. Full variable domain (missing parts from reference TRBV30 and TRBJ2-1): SQTIHQWPATLVQPVGSPLSLECTVEGTSNPNLYWYRQAAGRGLQLLFYSVGIGQISSEVPQNLSASRPQDRQFILSSKKLLLSDSGFYLCAWKEGRGGYNEQFFGPGTRLTVL.

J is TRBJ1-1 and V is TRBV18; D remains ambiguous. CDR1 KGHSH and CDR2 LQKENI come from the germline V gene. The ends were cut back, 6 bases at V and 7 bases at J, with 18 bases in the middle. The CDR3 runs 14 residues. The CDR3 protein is CASSEADRRVEAFF. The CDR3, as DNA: TGTGCCAGCTCCGAGGCCGACCGACGCGTTGAAGCTTTCTTT.

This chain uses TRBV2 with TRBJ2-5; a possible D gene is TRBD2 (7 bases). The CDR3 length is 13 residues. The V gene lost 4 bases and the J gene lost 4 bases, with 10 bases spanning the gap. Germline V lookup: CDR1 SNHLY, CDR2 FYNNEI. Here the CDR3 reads CASSGGGRETQYF. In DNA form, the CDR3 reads TGTGCCAGCAGTGGGGGGGGGCGAGAGACCCAGTACTTC.

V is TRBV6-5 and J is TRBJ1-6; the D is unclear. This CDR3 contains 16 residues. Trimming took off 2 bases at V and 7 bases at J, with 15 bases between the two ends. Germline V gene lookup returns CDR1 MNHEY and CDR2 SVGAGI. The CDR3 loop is CASSYTPRAGNSPLHF. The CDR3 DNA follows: TGTGCCAGCAGTTACACCCCCCGGGCGGGCAATTCACCCCTCCACTTT.

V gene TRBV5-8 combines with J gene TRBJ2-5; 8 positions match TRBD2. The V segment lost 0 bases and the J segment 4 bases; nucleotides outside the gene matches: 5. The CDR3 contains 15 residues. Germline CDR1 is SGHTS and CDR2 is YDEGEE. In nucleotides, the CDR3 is TGTGCCAGCAGCTTGGGGCCGGGAGGGGGAGAGACCCAGTACTTC. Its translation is CASSLGPGGGETQYF.

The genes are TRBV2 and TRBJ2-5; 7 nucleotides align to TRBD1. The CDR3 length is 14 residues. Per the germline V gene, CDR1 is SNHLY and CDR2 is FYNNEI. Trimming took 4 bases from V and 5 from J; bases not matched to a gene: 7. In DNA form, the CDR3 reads TGTGCCAGCAGTGCGACAGGGAAGAGGGAGACCCAGTACTTC. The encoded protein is CASSATGKRETQYF.

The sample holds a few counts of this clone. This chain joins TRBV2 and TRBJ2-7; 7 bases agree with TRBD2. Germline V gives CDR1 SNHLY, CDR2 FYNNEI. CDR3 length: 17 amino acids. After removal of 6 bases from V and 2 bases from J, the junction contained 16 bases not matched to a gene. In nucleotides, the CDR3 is TGTGCCAGCAGCCTTGGGCGAGGAGCGGGACTTACCTACGAGCAGTACTTC. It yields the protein CASSLGRGAGLTYEQYF.

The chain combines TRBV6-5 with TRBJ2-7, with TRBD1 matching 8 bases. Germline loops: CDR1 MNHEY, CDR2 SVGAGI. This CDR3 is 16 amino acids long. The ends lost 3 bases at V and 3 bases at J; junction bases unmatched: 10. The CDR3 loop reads CASSYSSGTGVYEQYF. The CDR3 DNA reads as TGTGCCAGCAGTTATTCGTCCGGGACAGGTGTCTACGAGCAGTACTTC.

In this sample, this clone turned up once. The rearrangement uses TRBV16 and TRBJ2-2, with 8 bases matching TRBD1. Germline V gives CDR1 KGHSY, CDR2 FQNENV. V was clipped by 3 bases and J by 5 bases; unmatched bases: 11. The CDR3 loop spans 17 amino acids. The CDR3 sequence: CASSHWEETGETGELFF. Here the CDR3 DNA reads TGTGCCAGCAGCCATTGGGAAGAGACAGGGGAAACCGGGGAGCTGTTTTTT.

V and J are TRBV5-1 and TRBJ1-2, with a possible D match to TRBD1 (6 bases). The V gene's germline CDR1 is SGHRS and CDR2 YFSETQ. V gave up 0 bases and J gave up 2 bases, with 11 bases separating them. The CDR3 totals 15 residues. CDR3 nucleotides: TGCGCCAGCAGCTTGGAGGCCAGGGGAAACTATGGCTACACCTTC. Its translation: CASSLEARGNYGYTF.

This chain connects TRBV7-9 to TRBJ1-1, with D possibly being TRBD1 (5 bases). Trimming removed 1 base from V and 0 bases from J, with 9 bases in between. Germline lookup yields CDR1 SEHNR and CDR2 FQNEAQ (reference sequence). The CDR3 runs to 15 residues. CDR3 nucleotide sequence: TGTGCCAGCAGCTTAGGACAGATGGTGAACACTGAAGCTTTCTTT. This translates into CASSLGQMVNTEAFF.

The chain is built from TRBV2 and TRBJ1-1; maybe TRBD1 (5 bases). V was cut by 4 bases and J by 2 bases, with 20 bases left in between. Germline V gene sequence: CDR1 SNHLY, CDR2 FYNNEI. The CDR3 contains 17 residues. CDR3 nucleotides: TGTGCCAGCAGTGGAAGTCAGTGGGGCCGAGGTAACACTGAAGCTTTCTTT. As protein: CASSGSQWGRGNTEAFF.

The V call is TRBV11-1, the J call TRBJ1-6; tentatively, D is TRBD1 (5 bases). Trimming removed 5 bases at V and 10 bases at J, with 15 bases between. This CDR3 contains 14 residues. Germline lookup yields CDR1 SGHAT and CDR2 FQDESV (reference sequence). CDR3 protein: CASSPDTVGSPLHF. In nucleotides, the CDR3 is TGTGCCAGCAGCCCGGACACCGTCGGGTCACCCCTCCACTTT.

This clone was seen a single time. The CDR3 here is CASSATVNQPQHF. The CDR3 nucleotides are TGTGCCAGCAGCGCGACAGTCAATCAGCCCCAGCATTTT. The V and J genes are TRBV9 and TRBJ1-5; tentative D call: TRBD1 (5 bases). The V end lost 3 bases, the J end lost 3 bases, and 7 bases lay between the germline ends. This CDR3 comprises 13 residues. Germline V gives CDR1 SGDLS, CDR2 YYNGEE.

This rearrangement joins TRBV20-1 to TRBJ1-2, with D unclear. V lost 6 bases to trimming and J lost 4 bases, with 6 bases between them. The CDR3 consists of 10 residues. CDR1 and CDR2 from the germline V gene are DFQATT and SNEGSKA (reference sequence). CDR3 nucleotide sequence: TGCAGTGCCCCTTCCTATGGCTACACCTTC. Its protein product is CSAPSYGYTF.

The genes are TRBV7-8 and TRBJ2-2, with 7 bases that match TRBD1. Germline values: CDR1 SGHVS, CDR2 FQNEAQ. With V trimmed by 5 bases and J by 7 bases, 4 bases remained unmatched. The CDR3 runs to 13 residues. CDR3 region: CASSRRQGGELFF. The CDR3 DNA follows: TGTGCCAGCAGCCGAAGACAGGGCGGGGAGCTGTTTTTT.

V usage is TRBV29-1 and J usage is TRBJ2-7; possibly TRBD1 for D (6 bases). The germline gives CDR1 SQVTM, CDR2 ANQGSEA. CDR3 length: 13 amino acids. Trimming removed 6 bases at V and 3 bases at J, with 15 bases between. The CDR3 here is CSVLRDTHYEQYF. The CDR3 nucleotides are TGCAGCGTCCTCCGGGACACACACTACGAGCAGTACTTC.

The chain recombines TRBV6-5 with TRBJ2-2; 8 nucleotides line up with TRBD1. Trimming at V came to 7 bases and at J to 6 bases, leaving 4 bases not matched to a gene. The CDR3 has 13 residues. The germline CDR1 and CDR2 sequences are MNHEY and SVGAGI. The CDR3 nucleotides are TGTGCCAGCACGGCAGGGGGCCCCGGGGAGCTGTTTTTT. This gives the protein CASTAGGPGELFF.

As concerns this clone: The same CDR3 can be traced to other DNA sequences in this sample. In DNA, the CDR3 is TGTGCCAGCAGTTTAACAGGGGGCACTGAAGCTTTCTTT. It codes for CASSLTGGTEAFF. The chain joins TRBV5-4 to TRBJ1-1; 8 bases are a match to TRBD1. The germline CDR1 and CDR2 sequences are SGHNT and YYREEE (reference sequence). The CDR3 length is 13 residues. V dropped 5 bases and J dropped 4; count of bases not matched to a gene: 4.